One sample yielded the 21 T cell receptor beta chains listed below, sequenced in a study of cytomegalovirus exposure and HLA in healthy donors. Clones were sequenced by immunoSEQ multiplex PCR, and TCRdb holds only the in-frame ones, with some missing. The repertoire consists of about 64,000 clones, with roughly 95% occurring once and the leading ten covering almost 6%. The sequencing input was PBMCs. The source is a woman younger than 35 in good health and CMV-seropositive.

The chain carries TRBV11-2 and TRBJ1-2; 9 nucleotides agree with TRBD1. CDR3 length equals 13 residues. CDR1 is SGHAT and CDR2 is FQNNGV in the germline V gene. The V gene end was trimmed by 6 bases and the J gene end by 3 bases; junction bases not matched to a gene: 2. CDR3 sequence (DNA): TGTGCCAGCAGGAGACAGGGGGACTATGGCTACACCTTC. Translation: CASRRQGDYGYTF.

J is TRBJ2-2 and V is TRBV28, with TRBD1 identical over 7 bases. CDR3 length equals 15 residues. Germline V lookup: CDR1 MDHEN, CDR2 SYDVKM. V trimming: 10 bases; J trimming: 4 bases; junction bases outside the gene matches: 12. Here the CDR3 reads CATDPTGVFTGELFF. CDR3 DNA sequence: TGTGCCACCGACCCTACAGGGGTCTTCACCGGGGAGCTGTTTTTT.

This chain uses TRBV21-1 with TRBJ2-7; no check of the table's D call, TRBD2, against the DNA was made. TRBV21-1 is reported as a pseudogene. The CDR3 is 15 residues long. CDR3 in amino acids: CASSKGRGLVLEQYF. DNA of the CDR3: TGTGCCAGCAGCAAAGGTCGAGGACTAGTGCTCGAGCAGTACTTC.

The chain joins TRBV27 to TRBJ2-7; TRBD1 is a possible D gene (6 bases). Trimming shortened V by 6 bases and J by 7 bases, and 16 bases separated the two germline ends. The CDR3 consists of 13 residues. Germline assignment: CDR1 MNHEY and CDR2 SMNVEV (reference sequence). Here the CDR3 reads CASRPGAPGEQYF. The CDR3 DNA sequence: TGTGCCAGCAGACCAGGGGCTCCTGGGGAGCAGTACTTC.

The chain combines TRBV25-1 with TRBJ2-7, with D tentatively TRBD1 (5 bases). This CDR3 spans 15 amino acids. CDR1 is MGHDK and CDR2 is SYGVNS in the germline V gene. V was clipped by 4 bases and J by 0 bases, with 13 bases between them. CDR3 loop: CASSGTQGSSYEQYF. In DNA, the CDR3 is TGTGCCAGCAGTGGGACCCAGGGAAGCTCCTACGAGCAGTACTTC.

The chain recombines TRBV7-9 with TRBJ2-5; 8 bases are shared with TRBD2. The germline gives CDR1 SEHNR, CDR2 FQNEAQ (reference sequence). Trimming at V came to 5 bases and at J to 5 bases, leaving 16 bases not matched to a gene. The CDR3 consists of 17 residues. CDR3 sequence (DNA): TGTGCCAGCAGCCCAGGGACTAGTTGGTTGGTCTCGGAGACCCAGTACTTC. Its translation is CASSPGTSWLVSETQYF.

The chain has TRBV20-1 and TRBJ1-2; D unresolved. Germline CDR1 and CDR2: DFQATT and SNEGSKA (reference sequence). The CDR3 spans 11 residues. Trimming removed 0 bases at V and 6 bases at J, with 5 bases between. In DNA form, the CDR3 reads TGCAGTGCTAGAGAGATAGATGGCTACACCTTC. This encodes CSAREIDGYTF.

V is TRBV5-5 and J is TRBJ1-2; D uncertain. Germline V gives CDR1 SGHKS, CDR2 YYEKEE (reference sequence). The germline V and J ends were trimmed by 4 bases and 3 bases, with 10 bases remaining between them. The CDR3 runs to 13 residues. DNA of the CDR3: TGTGCCAGCAGCCCAGACATTGACTATGGCTACACCTTC. Translation: CASSPDIDYGYTF.

The DNA of the CDR3 is TGTGCCAGCAGTCCCGGGGGGGGAACCTACGAGCAGTACTTC. Translation gives CASSPGGGTYEQYF. The chain joins TRBV7-2 to TRBJ2-7; the match to TRBD2 covers 8 bases. CDR1 and CDR2 from the germline V gene are SGHTA and FQGNSA. The CDR3 sequence is 14 residues long. The V gene end was trimmed by 6 bases and the J gene end by 2 bases; junction bases not matched to a gene: 6.

The rearrangement joins TRBV4-3 to TRBJ1-2; D is undetermined. The CDR3 is 15 residues long. CDR1 LGHNA and CDR2 YSLEER come from the germline V gene. Between the trimmed V and J ends, which lost 2 bases and 3 bases, there was a span of 13 bases. The CDR3 loop is CASSQQTDSYYGYTF. The DNA for the CDR3 is TGCGCCAGCAGCCAACAGACGGACTCTTACTATGGCTACACCTTC.

This clone was seen once. The rearrangement uses TRBV27 and TRBJ2-2; TRBD2 agrees at 7 bases. The CDR3 contains 13 residues. Germline CDR1 MNHEY, CDR2 SMNVEV (reference sequence). Trimming took 3 bases from V and 6 from J; bases not matched to a gene: 1. Here the CDR3 reads CASSFTSAGELFF. The CDR3 coding sequence is TGTGCCAGCAGTTTTACTAGCGCCGGGGAGCTGTTTTTT.

This chain uses TRBV6-5 with TRBJ1-6; D not certain. Germline-derived CDR1 and CDR2 are MNHEY and SVGAGI. V lost 5 bases to trimming and J lost 7 bases, with 9 bases between them. CDR3 length equals 13 residues. The CDR3 nucleotides read TGTGCCAGCAGTAACAGTCCGAATTCACCCCTCCACTTT. This gives the protein CASSNSPNSPLHF.

This chain connects TRBV18 to TRBJ2-1; 10 nucleotides align to TRBD1. The germline V gene has CDR1 KGHSH and CDR2 LQKENI. CDR3 length: 14 residues. With V trimmed by 3 bases and J by 6 bases, 2 bases remained unmatched. DNA of the CDR3: TGTGCCAGCTCACCGGGACAGGGGATCAATGAGCAGTTCTTC. Translated: CASSPGQGINEQFF.

The chain joins TRBV5-6 to TRBJ1-1, with TRBD1 matching 7 bases. Losses at the gene ends were 5 bases for V and 8 bases for J; bases not matched to a gene: 15. Germline CDR1 reads SGHDT; CDR2 reads YYEEEE. CDR3 length equals 15 residues. CDR3: CASRAAWPGTVEAFF. CDR3 DNA sequence: TGTGCCAGCAGGGCCGCGTGGCCCGGGACAGTCGAAGCTTTCTTT.

V gene TRBV9 combines with J gene TRBJ1-1; D remains ambiguous. The CDR3 sequence is 16 residues long. Trimming cost V 1 base and J 1 base, with 14 bases left between them. CDR1 SGDLS and CDR2 YYNGEE come from the germline V gene. As DNA, the CDR3 is TGTGCCAGCAGCGTAAACCCCACCGCGTCGAACACTGAAGCTTTCTTT. Translated: CASSVNPTASNTEAFF.

This clone was recorded once. V usage is TRBV18 and J usage is TRBJ2-7, with TRBD2 matching over 15 bases. Trimming took 5 bases from V and 4 from J; bases not matched to a gene: 3. The CDR3 covers 15 residues. Germline V gene data show CDR1 as KGHSH and CDR2 as LQKENI. In nucleotides, the CDR3 is TGTGCCAGCTCAATCGGGACTAGCGGGAGGTACGAGCAGTACTTC. This codes for CASSIGTSGRYEQYF.

This chain uses TRBV10-3 with TRBJ1-2, with 9 bases that match TRBD1. Germline V gene sequence: CDR1 ENHRY, CDR2 SYGVKD. Trimming cost V 11 bases and J 10 bases; bases outside gene matches: 8. The CDR3 is 11 residues long. The CDR3 here is CASQGQGTYTF. Written as DNA, the CDR3 is TGTGCCTCCCAAGGACAGGGGACCTACACCTTC.

V gene TRBV7-2 combines with J gene TRBJ1-2, with TRBD1 matching over 8 bases. Germline V CDR1 and CDR2: SGHTA, FQGNSA. This CDR3 has 13 amino acids. After removal of 2 bases from V and 6 bases from J, the junction contained 2 bases not matched to a gene. In DNA form, the CDR3 reads TGTGCCAGCAGCTTACAGGGGGCGAATGGCTACACCTTC. Amino acid sequence: CASSLQGANGYTF.

This clone was picked up one time. V is TRBV10-2 and J is TRBJ2-2; the D gene is possibly TRBD2 (6 bases). Looked up from germline, CDR1 is WSHSY and CDR2 is SAAADI. The germline V and J ends were trimmed by 8 bases and 1 base, with 11 bases remaining between them. There are 14 residues in the CDR3. The CDR3 loop is CASSFSGNTGELFF. CDR3 nucleotides: TGCGCCAGCTCCTTTAGCGGGAACACCGGGGAGCTGTTTTTT.

The chain combines TRBV9 with TRBJ1-6, with D unresolved. Per the germline V gene, CDR1 is SGDLS and CDR2 is YYNGEE. The CDR3 totals 14 residues. Trimming left V 2 bases short and J 9 bases short, with 12 bases between. CDR3 amino acids: CASSVGEGPSPLHF. The CDR3 nucleotides are TGTGCCAGCAGCGTCGGGGAGGGCCCTTCACCCCTCCACTTT.

The rearrangement joins TRBV4-2 to TRBJ1-2; 8 bases map to TRBD1. This CDR3 comprises 14 residues. Germline CDR1 and CDR2: LGHNA and YNFKEQ. Germline trimming cut 1 base from V and 7 bases from J; bases unmatched to any gene: 5. CDR3: CASSQGQGARGYTF. The CDR3 nucleotides are TGTGCCAGCAGCCAAGGCCAGGGGGCTCGTGGCTACACCTTC.